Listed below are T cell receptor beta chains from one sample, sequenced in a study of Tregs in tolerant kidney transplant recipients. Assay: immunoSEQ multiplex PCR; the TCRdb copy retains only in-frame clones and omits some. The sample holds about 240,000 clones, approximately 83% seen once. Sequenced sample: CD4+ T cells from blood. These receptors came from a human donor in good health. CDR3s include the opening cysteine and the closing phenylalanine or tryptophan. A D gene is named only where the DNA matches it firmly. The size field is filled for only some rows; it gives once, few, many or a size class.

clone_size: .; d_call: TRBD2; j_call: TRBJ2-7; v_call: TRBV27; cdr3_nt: TGTGCCAGCAAAGGGGGGCGGCTAGCGGGAGGGCCAGCCACTCGCAGGACCTACGAGCAGTACTTC; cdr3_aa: CASKGGRLAGGPATRRTYEQYF
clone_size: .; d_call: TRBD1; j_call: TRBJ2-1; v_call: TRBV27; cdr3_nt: TGTGCCAGCACCGCTGGGGACAGGGCTTACAATGAGCAGTTCTTC; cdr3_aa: CASTAGDRAYNEQFF
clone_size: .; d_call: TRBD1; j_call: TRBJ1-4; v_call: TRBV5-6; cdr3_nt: TGTGCCAGCAGCAGCCGGGACAGGGGAAAACTGTTTTTT; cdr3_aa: CASSSRDRGKLFF
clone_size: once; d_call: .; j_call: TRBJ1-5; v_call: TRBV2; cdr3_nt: TGTGCCAGCGGTTGGGACAGCAATCAGCCCCAGCATTTT; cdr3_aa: CASGWDSNQPQHF
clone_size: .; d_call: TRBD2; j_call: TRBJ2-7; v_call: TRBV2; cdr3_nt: TGTGCCAGCAGTGCTAGCGGAAAGCAGTACTTC; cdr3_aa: CASSASGKQYF
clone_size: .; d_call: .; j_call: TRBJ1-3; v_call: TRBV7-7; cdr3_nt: TGTGCCAGCAGCTTAGTCCCTGGAAACACCATATATTTT; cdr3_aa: CASSLVPGNTIYF
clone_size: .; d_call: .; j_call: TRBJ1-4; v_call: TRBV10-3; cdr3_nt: TGTGCCATCAGTCCTGGACAGAATGAAAAACTGTTTTTT; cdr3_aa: CAISPGQNEKLFF
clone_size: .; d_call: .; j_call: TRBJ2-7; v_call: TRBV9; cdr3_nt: TGTGCCAGCAGCGTAGCTGACAGCGCCGGGCGCTACGAGCAGTACTTC; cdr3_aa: CASSVADSAGRYEQYF
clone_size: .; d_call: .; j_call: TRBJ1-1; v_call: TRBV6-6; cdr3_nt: TGTGCCAGCAGTTACTCTGGGATACCGGGATCCGCTTTCTTT; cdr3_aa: CASSYSGIPGSAFF
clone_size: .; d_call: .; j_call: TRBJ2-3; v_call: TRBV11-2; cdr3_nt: TGTGCCAGCAGCCCGCAGCGGAGCCCGAGCACAGATACGCAGTATTTT; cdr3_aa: CASSPQRSPSTDTQYF
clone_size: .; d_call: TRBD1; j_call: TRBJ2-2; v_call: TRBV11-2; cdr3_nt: TGTGCCATAAACCAGGGGGCGGGCACCGGGGAGCTGTTTTTT; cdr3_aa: CAINQGAGTGELFF
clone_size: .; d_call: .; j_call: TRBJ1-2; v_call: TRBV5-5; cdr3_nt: TGTGCCAGCAGCGCTGGCGTGTGGGGGCAGGATGGCTACACCTTC; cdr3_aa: CASSAGVWGQDGYTF
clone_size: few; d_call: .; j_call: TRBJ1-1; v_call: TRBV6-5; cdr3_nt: TGTGCCAGCAGTTACGACCGGGGCGCGGCCACTGAAGCTTTCTTT; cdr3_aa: CASSYDRGAATEAFF
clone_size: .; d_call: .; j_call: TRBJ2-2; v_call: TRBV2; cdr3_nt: TGTGCCAGCACGGGGATGAACACCGGGGAGCTGTTTTTT; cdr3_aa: CASTGMNTGELFF
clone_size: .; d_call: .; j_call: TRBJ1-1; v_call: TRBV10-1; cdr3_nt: TGCGCCAGCAGTGAGTCGCTGACATCGAACACTGAAGCTTTCTTT; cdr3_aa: CASSESLTSNTEAFF
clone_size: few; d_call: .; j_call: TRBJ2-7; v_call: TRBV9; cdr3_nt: TGTGCCAGCAGCGGGGGCGGGATACGGGAGCAGTACTTC; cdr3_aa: CASSGGGIREQYF
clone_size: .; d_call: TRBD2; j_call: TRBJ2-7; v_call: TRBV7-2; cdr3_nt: TGTGCCAGCAGCTTAGGCTCTAGCGGGGGGACCTACGAGCAGTACTTC; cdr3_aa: CASSLGSSGGTYEQYF
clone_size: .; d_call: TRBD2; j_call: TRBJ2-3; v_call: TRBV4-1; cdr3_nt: TGCGCCAGCAGCCAAGATCTGGTAGCGGGGGATACGCAGTATTTT; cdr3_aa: CASSQDLVAGDTQYF
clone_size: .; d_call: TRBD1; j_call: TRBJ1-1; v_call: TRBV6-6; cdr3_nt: TGTGCCAGCAGGACAGGGGGCGGGAGGAACACTGAAGCTTTCTTT; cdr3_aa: CASRTGGGRNTEAFF
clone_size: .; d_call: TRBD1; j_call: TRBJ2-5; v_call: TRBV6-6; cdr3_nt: TGTGCCAGCATCCCGACAGGGGACCAAGAGACCCAGTACTTC; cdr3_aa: CASIPTGDQETQYF
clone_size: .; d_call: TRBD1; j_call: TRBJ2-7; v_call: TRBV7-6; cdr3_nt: TGTGCCAGCAGCTTATTTACCGGACAGGGCTCCTACGAGCAGTACTTC; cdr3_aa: CASSLFTGQGSYEQYF
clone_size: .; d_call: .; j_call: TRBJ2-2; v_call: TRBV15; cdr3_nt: TGTGCCACCAGCCCTCGACCGGGGGGGGAGCTGTTTTTT; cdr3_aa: CATSPRPGGELFF
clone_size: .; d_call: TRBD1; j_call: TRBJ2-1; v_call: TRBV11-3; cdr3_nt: TGTGCCAGCAGCTTAGCCGGGCAGGGGGCGGTCAATGAGCAGTTCTTC; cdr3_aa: CASSLAGQGAVNEQFF
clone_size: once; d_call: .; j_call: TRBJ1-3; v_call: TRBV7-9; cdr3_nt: TGTGCCAGCAGCCTCACGGTTGGAAACACCATATATTTT; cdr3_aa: CASSLTVGNTIYF
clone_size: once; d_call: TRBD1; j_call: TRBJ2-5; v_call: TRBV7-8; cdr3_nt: TGTGCCAGCAGCCCCAGGGACAGACTATACCAAGAGACCCAGTACTTC; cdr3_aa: CASSPRDRLYQETQYF
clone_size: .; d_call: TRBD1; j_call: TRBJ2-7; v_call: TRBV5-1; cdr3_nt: TGCGCCAGCAGCTTCCGGGACAGGGACGAGCAGTACTTC; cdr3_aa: CASSFRDRDEQYF
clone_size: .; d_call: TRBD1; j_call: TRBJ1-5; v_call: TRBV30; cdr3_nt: TGTGCCTGGAGTCCACTGACAGGGGGTAAAGCGGCCCAGCATTTT; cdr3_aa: CAWSPLTGGKAAQHF
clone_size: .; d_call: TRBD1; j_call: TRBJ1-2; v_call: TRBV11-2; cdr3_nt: TGTGCCAGCAGCTCAGACAGGGGTAGTTTCTATGGCTACACCTTC; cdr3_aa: CASSSDRGSFYGYTF
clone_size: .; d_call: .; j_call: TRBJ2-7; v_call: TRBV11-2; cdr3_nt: TGTGCCAGCAGCTTACCGACTAGTGGCGCGGGGGAGCAGTACTTC; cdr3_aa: CASSLPTSGAGEQYF
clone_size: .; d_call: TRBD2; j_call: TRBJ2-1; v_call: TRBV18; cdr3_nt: TGTGCCAGCTCACCACCGGGACTAACTTACAACAATGAGCAGTTCTTC; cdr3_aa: CASSPPGLTYNNEQFF
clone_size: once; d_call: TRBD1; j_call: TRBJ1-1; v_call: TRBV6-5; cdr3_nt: TGTGCCAGCAGTTCCAGGGGGCCGAACACTGAAGCTTTCTTT; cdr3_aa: CASSSRGPNTEAFF
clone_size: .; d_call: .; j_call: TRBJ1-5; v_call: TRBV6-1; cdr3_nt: TGTGCCAGCAGTGAAGCAGGGTACAATCAGCCCCAGCATTTT; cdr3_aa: CASSEAGYNQPQHF
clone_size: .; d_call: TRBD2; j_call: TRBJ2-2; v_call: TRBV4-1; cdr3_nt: TGCGCCAGCAGCCCCGGACTAGCGGGAGGGCCAAGCGGGGAGCTGTTTTTT; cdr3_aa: CASSPGLAGGPSGELFF
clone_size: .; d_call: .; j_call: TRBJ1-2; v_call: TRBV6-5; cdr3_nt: TGTGCCAGCAGTCGGAAACAGGGTAACTATGGCTACACCTTC; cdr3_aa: CASSRKQGNYGYTF
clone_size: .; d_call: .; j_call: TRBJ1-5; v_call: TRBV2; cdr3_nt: TGTGCCAGCAGTGGGATGGCAATCGATCAGCCCCAGCATTTT; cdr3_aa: CASSGMAIDQPQHF
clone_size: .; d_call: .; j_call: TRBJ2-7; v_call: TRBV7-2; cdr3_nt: TGTGCCAGCAGCATACTACCAGGGGTTTCCTACGAGCAGTACTTC; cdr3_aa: CASSILPGVSYEQYF
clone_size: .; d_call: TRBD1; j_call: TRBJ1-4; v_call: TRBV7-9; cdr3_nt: TGTGCCAGCAGCCCCCGGACAGGGTCTAACGAAAAACTGTTTTTT; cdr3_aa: CASSPRTGSNEKLFF
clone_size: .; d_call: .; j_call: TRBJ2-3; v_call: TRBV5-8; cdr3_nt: TGTGCCAGCAGCTTGTGGATCACAGATACGCAGTATTTT; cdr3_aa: CASSLWITDTQYF
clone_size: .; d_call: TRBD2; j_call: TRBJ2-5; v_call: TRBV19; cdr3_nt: TGTGCCAGTAAACTAGCGGGGGGGCCGCGGGAGACCCAGTACTTC; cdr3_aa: CASKLAGGPRETQYF
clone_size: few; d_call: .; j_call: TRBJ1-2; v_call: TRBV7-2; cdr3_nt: TGTGCCAGCATCACGCAGGGGACCCTTTTTGGCTACACCTTC; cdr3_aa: CASITQGTLFGYTF
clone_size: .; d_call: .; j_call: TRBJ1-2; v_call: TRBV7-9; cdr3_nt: TGTGCCAGCAGCTCACGACAGGCCGACTATGGCTACACCTTC; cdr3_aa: CASSSRQADYGYTF
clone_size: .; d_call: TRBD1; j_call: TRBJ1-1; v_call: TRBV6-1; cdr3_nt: TGTGCCAGCAGTCCAGGACAGGGCTGGAACACTGAAGCTTTCTTT; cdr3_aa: CASSPGQGWNTEAFF
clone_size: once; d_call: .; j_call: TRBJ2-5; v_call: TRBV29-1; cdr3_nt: TGCAGCGTTGAGAATTGGGAGACCCAGTACTTC; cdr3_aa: CSVENWETQYF
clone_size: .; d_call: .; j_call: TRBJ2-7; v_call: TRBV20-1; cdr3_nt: TGCAGTGCTAGAAGAGAAAGGGAGCAGTACTTC; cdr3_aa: CSARREREQYF
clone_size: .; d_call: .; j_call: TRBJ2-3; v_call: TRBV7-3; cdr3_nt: TGTGCCAGCAGCGGTGGATGGGGGGCCGACGATACGCAGTATTTT; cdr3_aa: CASSGGWGADDTQYF
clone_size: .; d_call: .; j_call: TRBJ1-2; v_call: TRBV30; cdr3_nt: TGTGCCTGGAATAGGGACATTCCTGGCTACACCTTC; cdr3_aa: CAWNRDIPGYTF
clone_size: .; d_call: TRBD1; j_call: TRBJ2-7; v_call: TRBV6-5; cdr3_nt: TGTGCCAGCAGTTACCAAGGACAGGGGCGATACGAGCAGTACTTC; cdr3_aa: CASSYQGQGRYEQYF